Detailed here is one T cell receptor beta chain. This clonotype showed up just a few times. The antigen it binds to is not known. Base qualities are not provided; no much larger clone lies one nucleotide away. The data originate from a study of blood T cells in healthy people across ages (dated by TCRdb to about 2015). In terms of the full investigation: Template switching captured roughly one uniquely barcoded TCR beta cDNA molecule per two T cells in model experiments. The study measured age-related changes in TCR beta repertoire diversity using deep sequencing normalized with unique cDNA molecular identifiers. Donors were grouped into four age groups: young (average roughly 15 years), middle-aged (approximately 41), aged (around 66) and long-lived (around 82). The study analyzed two additional independent replicas of 1 million unique cDNA reads from the same blood draw for two donors, one aged 18 to 29 and one aged 80 or older. Broad study findings and their caveats: Total diversity estimates from one million sequenced T cells were considered lower bounds and underestimates. The long-lived group showed more naive CD4+ T cells, fewer expanded clones and increased TCR diversity than the aged group, suggesting age selection. Since profiling was done on bulk unsorted PBMCs, naive and antigen-experienced compartments could not be conclusively compared. The CMV infection status of donors was not known, potentially confounding age-related changes in expanded clonotypes. As age increased, observed TCR beta diversity per million T cells dropped in a roughly linear way, and a significant reduction was already evident by age 40. There was a strong correlation between observed TCR beta diversity and the percentage of naive T cells measured by flow cytometry.

Libraries were built with 5' RACE. The sequencer listed for this sample is Illumina HiSeq 2500. The second PCR ran for about 6 to 11 cycles and used a J-beta primer mix along with a sample-barcoded 5' primer. A template-switch 5' adaptor carrying 12 random nucleotides introduced a unique molecular identifier onto each TCR beta cDNA molecule. Each sample yielded at least 2.5 million CDR3-containing paired-end reads. First-strand cDNA synthesis was performed from all RNA using the Mint cDNA synthesis kit, with priming by a TRBC-specific oligonucleotide. Following uracil-DNA glycosylase treatment, a first 18-cycle PCR with universal primers M1SS and BC2_uni_R was performed on all cDNA. Concerning the study's data processing: For normalization, 1 million high-quality reads were randomly selected from each sample, with every read carrying a distinct molecular identifier. Instead of being binned into consensus sequences, reads that shared molecular identifiers were thrown out. MiTCR, run with a Q25 quality threshold and the strictest error-elimination algorithm, handled CDR3 identification, clonotype clustering and error correction. A nonparametric unseen species model using Euler transformation provided a lower-bound estimate of total TCR beta diversity. TCRdb trimmed public reads at Q25 via fastp, called clones via MiXCR and kept in-frame beta chains. CDR3 protein sequences are deduplicated, and each keeps its most common genes and DNA. TCRdb, not the original authors, processed these V and J calls. The sample table shows 750,000 or so distinct CDR3 sequences, and just under 25% are seen once. Roughly a tenth of the sample comes from the top ten.

The CDR3 measures 11 amino acids from cysteine to phenylalanine. The sequence is cut down to CDR3 DNA, 33 bases in frame from base 1. The germline V gene encodes CDR1 MNHNS and CDR2 SASEGT. Donors were approximately 42 systemically healthy Caucasian individuals from Russia aged roughly 6 to 90 years. Approximately 9 milliliters of peripheral blood were collected from each donor into EDTA-treated Vacutainer tubes. Ficoll-Paque density-gradient centrifugation was used to isolate PBMCs, with at least 6.5 million per sample. Trizol reagent was used to extract total RNA from PBMCs, with at least 5.5 micrograms per sample. For every donor, flow cytometry on a PBMC aliquot measured the percentage of naive CD45RAhigh/CD27high T cells. These data also featured in a second study, about T cells of mothers and their children. Taken from the second paper: Nine systemically healthy Caucasian individuals, comprising three mothers and their six children, were included as donors. cDNA synthesis used all of the extracted RNA, with about 1.5 ug of RNA in each 15 ul reaction. In the second PCR, the M1S primer introduced both the sample barcodes and 2-4 random nucleotides. Each mother yielded over 9.5 million TCR beta CDR3 reads and each child about 3 million reads. In both related and unrelated pairs, thymic selection shapes the output of TCR recombination in a similar way, with inherited differences having only a minor effect. Normalized repertoire overlap was always found to be slightly, but never significantly, higher in related mother-child pairs than in unrelated mother-child pairs. Persistent microchimeric T cell clones were not detected, at a sensitivity of approximately 98 clones per million clonotypes. In the study, deep NGS was used to compare the TCR beta repertoires of mothers and children, and features distinguishing related mother-child pairs from unrelated individuals were sought. On average, the children were approximately 11 +/- 4 years old, while the mothers were roughly 40 +/- 4 years old. Libraries were sequenced on Illumina HiSeq 2000 with 100+100 nt paired-end reads after adapter ligation with NEBNext reagents. To prevent cross-contamination, the mother and child libraries were prepared one month apart and sequenced in separate runs. For each donor, between roughly 450,000 and 2,100,000 distinct TCR beta clonotypes were identified. Naive TCR beta clonotypes were estimated from low-frequency clonotypes matched to each donor's FACS-determined naive share, without sorting.

The receptor was derived from a boy between 10 and 17 years old in good health. The chain is assembled from TRBV6-1 and TRBJ2-1; a confident D gene designation cannot be given. The DNA end favors TRBJ2-7, so the J call may be wrong. The sequenced sample was blood. The nucleotide sequence reads as follows: TGTGCCAGCAGTCACCGAAAAGAGCAGTACTTC. Translated, this gives CASSHRKEQYF.